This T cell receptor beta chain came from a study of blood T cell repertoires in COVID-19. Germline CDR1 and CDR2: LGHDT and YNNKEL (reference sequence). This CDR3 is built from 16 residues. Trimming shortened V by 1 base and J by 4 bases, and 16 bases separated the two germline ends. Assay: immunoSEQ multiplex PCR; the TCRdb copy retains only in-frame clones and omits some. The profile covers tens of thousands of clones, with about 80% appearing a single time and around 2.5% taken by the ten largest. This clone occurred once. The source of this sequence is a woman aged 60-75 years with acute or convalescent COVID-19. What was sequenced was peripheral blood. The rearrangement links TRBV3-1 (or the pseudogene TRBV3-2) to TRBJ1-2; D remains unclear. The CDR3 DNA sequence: TGTGCCAGCAGCCAAGGGTTTGCAGAGAGCGGCTATGGCTACACCTTC. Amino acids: CASSQGFAESGYGYTF.